This T cell receptor (beta chain) emerged from a study of blood T cell repertoires in COVID-19. At the level of the study: Specimens from acute and convalescent COVID-19 originated in the United States, Italy and Spain. T cells, B-cell-depleted T cells, or PBMCs provided the cDNA or gDNA that served as material.

The repertoire was sequenced with immunoSEQ multiplex PCR; TCRdb's copy has only in-frame clones and lacks some. Of 150,000 to 200,000 clones in the sample, around nine tenths were seen once. Germline loops: CDR1 SNHLY, CDR2 FYNNEI. V shed 6 bases and J shed 6 bases, with 11 bases lying between them. The CDR3 length is 12 residues. This receptor was taken from a man between 60 and 75 years old with COVID-19, enrolled during active disease. This chain links TRBV2 with TRBJ1-1, with TRBD1 as a possible D gene (5 bases). Sequenced: peripheral blood. Written as DNA, the CDR3 is TGTGCCAGCAGCGGGGGGGTCCCTGAAGCTTTCTTT. Translated, it gives CASSGGVPEAFF.